The following is a TCR beta chain sequence with its context. The record originates from a study of blood T cells in healthy people across ages. Germline V CDR1 and CDR2: SEHNR, FQNEAQ (reference sequence). Germline trimming cut 5 bases from V and 1 base from J; bases unmatched to any gene: 7. The CDR3 is 15 residues long. The second PCR ran about 6 to 11 cycles with a sample-barcoded 5' primer and J-beta primers. Each cDNA was tagged by a template-switch adaptor containing 12 random nucleotides. TCRdb re-called the 5' RACE reads with MiXCR, one entry per CDR3 protein. The table lists roughly 1,800,000 distinct CDR3 sequences, roughly 50% of them singletons.

This sequence originates from a middle-aged woman in good health. Sequencing was carried out using blood. V is TRBV7-9 and J is TRBJ2-5, with TRBD1 matching over 7 bases. The CDR3 DNA sequence: TGTGCCAGCAGCGGCCGGGGACAGTCCCAAGAGACCCAGTACTTC. Its protein product is CASSGRGQSQETQYF.